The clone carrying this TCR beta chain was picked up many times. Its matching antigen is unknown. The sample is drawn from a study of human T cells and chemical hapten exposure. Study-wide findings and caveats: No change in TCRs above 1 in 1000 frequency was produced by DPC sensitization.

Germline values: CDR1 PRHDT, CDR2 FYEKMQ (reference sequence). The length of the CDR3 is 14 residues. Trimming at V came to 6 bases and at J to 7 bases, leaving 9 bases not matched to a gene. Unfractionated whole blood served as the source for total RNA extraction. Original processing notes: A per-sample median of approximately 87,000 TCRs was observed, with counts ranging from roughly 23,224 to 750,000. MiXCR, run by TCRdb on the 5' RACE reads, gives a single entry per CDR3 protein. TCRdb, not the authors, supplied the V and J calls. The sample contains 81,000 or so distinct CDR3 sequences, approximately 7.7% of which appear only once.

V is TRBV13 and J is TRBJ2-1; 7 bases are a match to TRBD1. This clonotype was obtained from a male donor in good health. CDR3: CASRRSTGRNEQFF. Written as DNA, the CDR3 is TGTGCCAGCAGACGATCGACAGGGCGGAATGAGCAGTTCTTC.